What follows are 30 T cell receptor beta chains derived from one specimen sequenced in a study of T cell responses to AZD1222 COVID-19 vaccine. Repertoires were generated with immunoSEQ multiplex PCR, while TCRdb's copy carries only in-frame clones and drops some. Of about 150,000 clones in the sample, 91% were seen once. The starting material was peripheral blood, obtained on day 0 of AZD1222 vaccination. Every receptor here comes from an adult in good health.

V usage is TRBV5-1 and J usage is TRBJ1-3; D remains unclear. The CDR3 loop spans 15 amino acids. The V end was cut by 0 bases, the J end by 0 bases, with 7 bases between. The germline V gene has CDR1 SGHRS and CDR2 YFSETQ. The CDR3 protein is CASSLEAGSGNTIYF. CDR3 coding DNA: TGCGCCAGCAGCTTGGAGGCCGGCTCTGGAAACACCATATATTTT.

The chain employs TRBV3-1 (or the pseudogene TRBV3-2) and TRBJ1-1; D is possibly TRBD1 (6 bases). V was pared by 7 bases and J by 0 bases, with 18 bases between. Germline V gene data show CDR1 as LGHDT and CDR2 as YNNKEL (reference sequence). The CDR3 totals 16 residues. The CDR3 region has the DNA TGTGCCAGCAAGAATCCGGAAGGACAGTTGAACACTGAAGCTTTCTTT. Its protein product is CASKNPEGQLNTEAFF.

The sample holds a few counts of this clone. The chain carries TRBV19 and TRBJ1-2; D unresolved. The germline gives CDR1 LNHDA, CDR2 SQIVND (reference sequence). V was cut by 7 bases and J by 0 bases, with 6 bases left in between. The CDR3 extends over 12 amino acids. The CDR3 loop is CASIEPNYGYTF. CDR3 sequence (DNA): TGTGCCAGTATCGAGCCTAACTATGGCTACACCTTC. The variable domain in full, with the rest retrieved from reference TRBV19 and TRBJ1-2, is DGGITQSPKYLFRKEGQNVTLSCEQNLNHDAMYWYRQDPGQGLRLIYYSQIVNDFQKGDIAEGYSVSREKKESFPLTVTSAQKNPTAFYLCASIEPNYGYTFGSGTRLTVV.

This clone was seen once. The chain joins TRBV24-1 to TRBJ1-1; 8 bases are a match to TRBD1. CDR3 length: 16 amino acids. Looked up from germline, CDR1 is KGHDR and CDR2 is SFDVKD. J was trimmed by 2 bases and V by 4 bases; bases with no gene match: 8. This CDR3 reads CATSDPRGHQNTEAFF. The CDR3, as DNA: TGTGCCACCAGTGACCCCAGGGGGCACCAAAACACTGAAGCTTTCTTT.

The chain links TRBV7-3 to TRBJ2-1; D is perhaps TRBD1 (6 bases). This CDR3 is built from 16 residues. The germline gives CDR1 SGHTA, CDR2 FQGTGA. Trimming removed 5 bases from V and 5 bases from J, with 19 bases in between. CDR3: CASSLMPGEVHNEQFF. CDR3 DNA sequence: TGTGCCAGCAGCCTGATGCCAGGGGAAGTCCACAATGAGCAGTTCTTC.

The chain is built from TRBV18 and TRBJ2-1; TRBD2 agrees at 8 bases. V shed 5 bases and J 5 bases; nucleotides not matched to a gene: 5. CDR1 and CDR2 (germline): KGHSH, LQKENI. The CDR3 contains 14 residues. CDR3 protein: CASSLREAHNEQFF. DNA for the CDR3: TGTGCCAGCTCATTGCGGGAGGCCCACAATGAGCAGTTCTTC.

J is TRBJ2-7 and V is TRBV2; TRBD2 is a possible D gene (6 bases). Germline V gives CDR1 SNHLY, CDR2 FYNNEI. CDR3 length equals 15 residues. V dropped 2 bases and J dropped 4 bases, with 15 bases sitting between them. CDR3 protein: CASSERRESRYEQYF. The CDR3 DNA reads as TGTGCCAGCAGTGAACGGCGGGAATCCCGATACGAGCAGTACTTC.

The V and J genes are TRBV4-3 and TRBJ2-1, with 9 nucleotides matching TRBD1. The junction had 10 bases not matched to a gene; V was cut back by 5 bases and J by 8 bases. Germline CDR1 LGHNA, CDR2 YSLEER. This CDR3 is 15 amino acids long. The CDR3 here is CASSFGTGKFDEQFF. The CDR3 nucleotides read TGCGCCAGCAGCTTCGGGACAGGGAAGTTCGATGAGCAGTTCTTC.

The gene calls are TRBV11-2 and TRBJ2-5, with 7 bases identical to TRBD1. Trimming cost V 4 bases and J 3 bases; bases outside gene matches: 11. Germline values: CDR1 SGHAT, CDR2 FQNNGV. This CDR3 region has 16 residues. This CDR3 reads CASSSKPGQQEETQYF. In DNA, the CDR3 is TGTGCCAGCAGCTCCAAACCGGGACAGCAAGAAGAGACCCAGTACTTC.

J is TRBJ1-1 and V is TRBV6-5, with a tentative D call TRBD1 (6 bases). Germline CDR1 is MNHEY and CDR2 is SVGAGI. CDR3 size: 14 residues. Trimming stripped 2 bases from V and 4 bases from J, with 11 bases between. CDR3 sequence reads: CASSYEGGGTEAFF. CDR3 nucleotides: TGTGCCAGCAGTTACGAAGGGGGAGGCACTGAAGCTTTCTTT.

The J gene is TRBJ2-1, the V gene TRBV5-1; 11 bases are shared with TRBD2. The CDR3 runs 17 residues. Germline V CDR1 and CDR2: SGHRS, YFSETQ. J gave up 2 bases and V 4 bases, and 8 bases lay outside the gene matches. The CDR3 nucleotides are TGCGCCAGCAGCCTGGGGCTAGCGGGAGGAACCTACAATGAGCAGTTCTTC. Its translation: CASSLGLAGGTYNEQFF.

The CDR3 reads CASRLLRELTGELFF. CDR3 DNA sequence: TGTGCCAGCAGACTCTTGCGGGAGCTCACCGGGGAGCTGTTTTTT. This chain links TRBV7-9 with TRBJ2-2, with TRBD2 matching 7 bases. The V gene end was trimmed by 6 bases and the J gene end by 4 bases; junction bases not matched to a gene: 8. From germline, CDR1 is SEHNR and CDR2 FQNEAQ (reference sequence). The CDR3 spans 15 residues.

V gene TRBV7-2 combines with J gene TRBJ2-7, with D hard to call. This CDR3 contains 12 residues. V was clipped by 5 bases and J by 0 bases, with 5 bases between them. Germline lookup yields CDR1 SGHTA and CDR2 FQGNSA. Here the CDR3 DNA reads TGTGCCAGCAGCCAAAGCTCCTACGAGCAGTACTTC. Encoded protein: CASSQSSYEQYF.

The V gene is TRBV3-1 (or the pseudogene TRBV3-2), the J gene TRBJ2-2, with D maybe TRBD2 (5 bases). V was trimmed by 1 base and J by 0 bases, leaving 9 bases between them. Germline CDR1 is LGHDT and CDR2 is YNNKEL (reference sequence). CDR3 length: 16 residues. The CDR3 DNA is TGTGCCAGCAGCCAAGCGCCGGGGTCGAACACCGGGGAGCTGTTTTTT. Translated, it gives CASSQAPGSNTGELFF.

The J gene is TRBJ2-1, the V gene TRBV9, with TRBD2 matching 13 bases. The V gene's germline CDR1 is SGDLS and CDR2 YYNGEE. This CDR3 has 16 residues. After removal of 2 bases from V and 10 bases from J, the junction contained 9 bases not matched to a gene. The CDR3 loop reads CASSVPLAGGPGEQFF. DNA for the CDR3: TGTGCCAGCAGCGTGCCACTAGCGGGGGGGCCAGGGGAGCAGTTCTTC.

The chain has TRBV6-6 and TRBJ2-1, with 13 positions matching TRBD2. Unmatched junction bases numbered 9, after V lost 6 bases and J lost 7 bases. Looked up from germline, CDR1 is MNHNY and CDR2 is SVGAGI (reference sequence). The CDR3 covers 16 residues. The CDR3 loop reads CASSFRTSGGFNEQFF. CDR3 in DNA: TGTGCCAGCAGCTTTAGGACTAGCGGGGGATTTAATGAGCAGTTCTTC.

This CDR3 is CASSLGLADNEQFF. DNA of the CDR3: TGTGCCAGCAGCTTGGGACTAGCGGACAATGAGCAGTTCTTC. The chain combines TRBV7-9 with TRBJ2-1; 11 bases match TRBD2. The CDR3 totals 14 residues. With V trimmed by 3 bases and J by 5 bases, 0 bases remained unmatched. Looked up from germline, CDR1 is SEHNR and CDR2 is FQNEAQ (reference sequence).

In its sample, this clone was seen once. This chain connects TRBV21-1 to TRBJ1-2. TRBV21-1 is annotated as a pseudogene. This CDR3 region has 14 residues. The CDR3 DNA is TGTGCCAGCAGGGTCCAACCAGGGACCTATGGCTACACCTTC. Its protein product is CASRVQPGTYGYTF.

The rearrangement links TRBV2 to TRBJ2-1; 12 bases map to TRBD2. The J segment lost 8 bases and the V segment lost 6 bases, leaving 5 bases of the junction unmatched. This CDR3 has 14 residues. Germline V CDR1 and CDR2: SNHLY, FYNNEI. The CDR3 spells CASRASGGADEQFF. The CDR3 DNA reads as TGTGCCAGCAGAGCTAGCGGGGGGGCGGATGAGCAGTTCTTC.

This clone has only one observation. The CDR3 nucleotides are TGTGCCAGCACCTCAGGGGGGATCTATGGCTACACCTTC. Protein sequence: CASTSGGIYGYTF. The rearrangement joins TRBV11-2 to TRBJ1-2; 7 bases agree with TRBD1. CDR1 is SGHAT and CDR2 is FQNNGV in the germline V gene. There are 13 residues in the CDR3. V lost 7 bases and J lost 4; bases outside the gene matches: 6. Filled out from reference TRBV11-2 and TRBJ1-2, the complete variable domain reads EAGVAQSPRYKIIEKRQSVAFWCNPISGHATLYWYQQILGQGPKLLIQFQNNGVVDDSQLPKDRFSAERLKGVDSTLKIQPAKLEDSAVYLCASTSGGIYGYTFGSGTRLTVV.

This clone has just one count. The chain recombines TRBV9 with TRBJ1-1, with 7 nucleotides matching TRBD1. The CDR3 length is 16 residues. J was trimmed by 3 bases and V by 2 bases; bases with no gene match: 10. Per germline, CDR1 SGDLS and CDR2 YYNGEE. The CDR3 coding sequence is TGTGCCAGCAGCGTCGGGGCCAGGGGGGCCGACACTGAAGCTTTCTTT. Protein product: CASSVGARGADTEAFF.

This rearrangement joins TRBV6-2 or TRBV6-3 to TRBJ1-1, with D uncertain. This CDR3 comprises 14 residues. Germline loops: CDR1 MNHEY, CDR2 SVGEGT. With 2 bases removed from V and 5 bases from J, the gap between germline ends came to 12 bases. DNA of the CDR3: TGTGCCAGCAGTTACCTGAAGGGTGGAACTGAAGCTTTCTTT. It encodes CASSYLKGGTEAFF.

The CDR3 DNA follows: TGTGCCACCAGCAGAGATTTTCCCACATGGTCCAATGAGCAGTTCTTC. Translating gives CATSRDFPTWSNEQFF. The chain links TRBV15 to TRBJ2-1, with no clear D. The CDR3 has 16 residues. The V end lost 0 bases, the J end lost 6 bases, and 15 bases lay between the germline ends. Germline values: CDR1 LNHNV, CDR2 YYDKDF (reference sequence).

This clone has a single count. The chain combines TRBV11-3 with TRBJ2-1, with 8 bases identical to TRBD2. CDR3 length equals 12 residues. V lost 7 bases to trimming and J lost 7 bases; unmatched junction nucleotides: 3. Germline CDR1 is SGHNT and CDR2 is YENEEA. In DNA form, the CDR3 reads TGTGCCAGCAAGGCTAGCGGGAATGAGCAGTTCTTC. Its translation: CASKASGNEQFF.

The chain recombines TRBV27 with TRBJ1-5, with D possibly matching TRBD1 (5 bases). CDR1 and CDR2 from the germline V gene are MNHEY and SMNVEV (reference sequence). This CDR3 region has 12 residues. Between the trimmed V and J ends, which lost 5 bases and 6 bases, there was a span of 8 bases. In DNA, the CDR3 is TGTGCCAGCAGTGGGGGGTCTCAGCCCCAGCATTTT. Its protein product is CASSGGSQPQHF.

The chain uses TRBV27 and TRBJ1-1; 7 bases match TRBD1. The CDR3 length is 16 residues. Germline CDR1 MNHEY, CDR2 SMNVEV (reference sequence). The junction had 9 bases not matched to a gene; V was cut back by 5 bases and J by 0 bases. In DNA form, the CDR3 reads TGTGCCAGCAGTCTACAGGGGACCCACATGAACACTGAAGCTTTCTTT. Its translation: CASSLQGTHMNTEAFF.

The CDR3 DNA reads as TGTGCCAGCTCGACAGGGGTGAACACTGAAGCTTTCTTT. Encoded protein: CASSTGVNTEAFF. The rearrangement links TRBV7-2 to TRBJ1-1; TRBD1 agrees at 8 bases. Unmatched junction bases numbered 2, after V lost 8 bases and J lost 0 bases. Germline V CDR1 and CDR2: SGHTA, FQGNSA. The CDR3 contains 13 residues.

The chain carries TRBV24-1 and TRBJ2-1, with 11 bases that match TRBD2. Trimming removed 7 bases from V and 3 bases from J; junction bases left unmatched: 10. The germline CDR1 and CDR2 sequences are KGHDR and SFDVKD. The CDR3 consists of 17 residues. CDR3 region: CATRGGWGLADYNEQFF. The DNA of the CDR3 is TGTGCCACCAGAGGAGGTTGGGGACTAGCGGACTACAATGAGCAGTTCTTC.

This clone was observed a handful of times. V and J are TRBV7-2 and TRBJ2-3, with 8 bases lining up with TRBD2. CDR1 is SGHTA, CDR2 FQGNSA, per germline. The trim removed 0 bases at V and 7 bases at J, leaving 6 bases unmatched. This CDR3 has 15 amino acids. CDR3 sequence: CASSLALAGTNTQYF. The CDR3 region has the DNA TGTGCCAGCAGCTTAGCCTTAGCGGGGACCAATACGCAGTATTTT.

This clone has just one count. The rearrangement uses TRBV27 and TRBJ2-3; tentative D call: TRBD2 (6 bases). Trimming took off 5 bases at V and 1 base at J, with 10 bases between the two ends. Germline V gene sequence: CDR1 MNHEY, CDR2 SMNVEV (reference sequence). The CDR3 spans 14 residues. Written as DNA, the CDR3 is TGTGCCAGCAGTCCGGGGGTCCGCACAGATACGCAGTATTTT. Translation: CASSPGVRTDTQYF.